A single sample is the source of the 23 T cell receptor beta chains below, sequenced in a study of blood T cell repertoires in COVID-19. Here immunoSEQ multiplex PCR was the method, and the copy in TCRdb shows in-frame clones only, minus some. The table includes some 74,000 clones, roughly 85% detected once. Sample: peripheral blood. The receptors here all came from a woman at least 80 years old with acute or convalescent COVID-19.

The chain links TRBV5-4 to TRBJ1-1; TRBD1 aligns across 7 bases. The CDR3 has 14 residues. The junction had 9 bases not matched to a gene; V was cut back by 4 bases and J by 6 bases. The germline V gene has CDR1 SGHNT and CDR2 YYREEE (reference sequence). The CDR3 here is CASSLQGKDSEAFF. The DNA of the CDR3 is TGTGCCAGCAGCCTACAGGGGAAGGACTCTGAAGCTTTCTTT.

The chain is built from TRBV10-1 and TRBJ2-7; D might be TRBD1 (7 bases). The CDR3 totals 15 residues. Germline V gene lookup returns CDR1 WNHNN and CDR2 SYGVQD (reference sequence). The V gene lost 0 bases and the J gene lost 3 bases, with 12 bases spanning the gap. The CDR3 nucleotides are TGCGCCAGCAGTGAGTCGGGGCAGGGGGGCTACGAGCAGTACTTC. This translates into CASSESGQGGYEQYF.

The rearrangement links TRBV19 to TRBJ1-5; D may be TRBD1 (6 bases). Germline-derived CDR1 and CDR2 are LNHDA and SQIVND (reference sequence). The CDR3 consists of 13 residues. The V end lost 7 bases, the J end lost 5 bases, and 12 bases lay between the germline ends. This chain's CDR3 is CASTQRGYQPQHF. CDR3 DNA: TGTGCCAGTACCCAGAGGGGGTATCAGCCCCAGCATTTT.

J is TRBJ1-1 and V is TRBV6-2 or TRBV6-3, with D perhaps TRBD1 (5 bases). The V end was cut by 6 bases, the J end by 12 bases, with 17 bases between. The CDR3 contains 12 residues. Per the germline V gene, CDR1 is MNHEY and CDR2 is SVGEGT. Here the CDR3 reads CASSLDRRITFF. CDR3 sequence (DNA): TGTGCCAGCAGCCTAGACAGAAGGATAACTTTCTTT.

The chain is built from TRBV9 and TRBJ1-3; D ambiguous. Deletions cut 6 bases from V and 6 bases from J, with 10 bases between. Looked up from germline, CDR1 is SGDLS and CDR2 is YYNGEE. The CDR3 length is 12 residues. The CDR3 DNA follows: TGTGCCAGCACCGACAACGAAAACACCATATATTTT. It yields the protein CASTDNENTIYF.

CDR3 in amino acids: CAIAGHSDTGELFF. CDR3 nucleotide sequence: TGTGCCATAGCGGGACATAGTGACACCGGGGAGCTGTTTTTT. V usage is TRBV10-3 and J usage is TRBJ2-2, with a weak D call TRBD2 (7 bases). The germline V gene has CDR1 ENHRY and CDR2 SYGVKD. The CDR3 is 14 amino acids. V was trimmed by 9 bases and J by 3 bases, leaving 14 bases between them.

In DNA form, the CDR3 reads TGTGCCAGCAGTGGAGGGACAGGGAGGACTGAAGCTTTCTTT. This translates into CASSGGTGRTEAFF. V and J are TRBV2 and TRBJ1-1; the match to TRBD1 covers 9 bases. Germline CDR1 SNHLY, CDR2 FYNNEI. The length of the CDR3 is 14 residues. The V and J ends lost 4 bases and 5 bases, in that order; junction bases with no gene match: 5.

The chain carries TRBV6-2 or TRBV6-3 and TRBJ1-3; 9 bases line up with TRBD1. This CDR3 has 17 amino acids. CDR1 MNHEY and CDR2 SVGEGT come from the germline V gene. After removal of 0 bases from V and 7 bases from J, the junction contained 10 bases not matched to a gene. CDR3 bases: TGTGCCAGCAGTTACTCGGGACAGGGACCGGTCGGGAACACCATATATTTT. It translates to CASSYSGQGPVGNTIYF.

J is TRBJ2-2 and V is TRBV18; D gene uncertain. V lost 3 bases to trimming and J lost 1 base, with 3 bases between them. The CDR3 spans 13 residues. Germline CDR1 and CDR2: KGHSH and LQKENI. For the CDR3, the DNA is TGTGCCAGCTCACCGCGGAACACCGGGGAGCTGTTTTTT. Amino acids: CASSPRNTGELFF.

This clone was seen only once. The genes are TRBV20-1 and TRBJ1-5; D remains unclear. The V gene's germline CDR1 is DFQATT and CDR2 SNEGSKA (reference sequence). The CDR3 is 13 residues long. V lost 3 bases and J lost 4, with 10 bases in between. CDR3 residues: CSASFSQNQPQHF. The CDR3 DNA follows: TGCAGTGCTAGTTTCAGTCAGAATCAGCCCCAGCATTTT.

The rearrangement joins TRBV5-1 to TRBJ1-4, with TRBD1 as a possible D gene (6 bases). The CDR3 consists of 15 residues. Germline CDR1 is SGHRS and CDR2 is YFSETQ. Between the trimmed V and J ends, which lost 4 bases and 12 bases, there was a span of 22 bases. The CDR3, as DNA: TGCGCCAGCAGCGGCGGACAGACGGAGAGGGAAGAACTGTTTTTT. Amino acids: CASSGGQTEREELFF.

This chain connects TRBV5-1 to TRBJ2-2, with 9 nucleotides matching TRBD1. This CDR3 contains 15 residues. The V gene end was trimmed by 5 bases and the J gene end by 6 bases; junction bases not matched to a gene: 8. Germline CDR1 reads SGHRS; CDR2 reads YFSETQ. The CDR3 sequence is CASRTGTGSSGELFF. CDR3 sequence (DNA): TGCGCCAGCAGGACCGGGACAGGGTCTTCCGGGGAGCTGTTTTTT.

The chain has TRBV5-1 and TRBJ2-1, with 8 positions matching TRBD1. CDR1 SGHRS and CDR2 YFSETQ come from the germline V gene. V lost 2 bases to trimming and J lost 6 bases; unmatched junction nucleotides: 1. The CDR3 has 13 residues. CDR3 nucleotides: TGCGCCAGCAGCTTCGGGACAGGCAATGAGCAGTTCTTC. Amino acids: CASSFGTGNEQFF.

This clone occurred once. The rearrangement uses TRBV19 and TRBJ1-2, with 9 bases that match TRBD1. J was trimmed by 1 base and V by 5 bases; bases with no gene match: 5. Germline V CDR1 and CDR2: LNHDA, SQIVND (reference sequence). This CDR3 has 15 residues. The CDR3 here is CASSLWTGDNYGYTF. The CDR3 nucleotides are TGTGCCAGTAGTTTATGGACAGGGGATAACTATGGCTACACCTTC.

The chain recombines TRBV12-5 with TRBJ2-1; D not resolved. Trimming pared 3 bases from V and 2 bases from J, leaving 11 bases between. Germline values: CDR1 LGHNT, CDR2 FRNRAP. CDR3 size: 15 residues. The CDR3 DNA is TGTGCTAGTGGTTTACGCACAGCAGCCTACAATGAGCAGTTCTTC. It is translated as CASGLRTAAYNEQFF. The full variable domain, with the rest looked up from reference TRBV12-5 and TRBJ2-1, is DARVTQTPRHKVTEMGQEVTMRCQPILGHNTVFWYRQTMMQGLELLAYFRNRAPLDDSGMPKDRFSAEMPDATLATLKIQPSEPRDSAVYFCASGLRTAAYNEQFFGPGTRLTVL.

The J gene is TRBJ2-2, the V gene TRBV10-3; no firm D call. The CDR3 length is 13 residues. Germline V gene data show CDR1 as ENHRY and CDR2 as SYGVKD. The V gene lost 5 bases and the J gene lost 2 bases, with 6 bases spanning the gap. The CDR3 loop reads CAISWANTGELFF. CDR3 coding DNA: TGTGCCATCAGTTGGGCTAACACCGGGGAGCTGTTTTTT.

The chain uses TRBV3-1 (or the pseudogene TRBV3-2) and TRBJ2-7; D gene ambiguous. Germline assignment: CDR1 LGHDT and CDR2 YNNKEL (reference sequence). This CDR3 has 13 amino acids. V lost 2 bases to trimming and J lost 0 bases, with 5 bases between them. The DNA for the CDR3 is TGTGCCAGCAGCCAACGTAGCTCCTACGAGCAGTACTTC. Residues: CASSQRSSYEQYF.

The gene calls are TRBV11-3 and TRBJ1-3; D might be TRBD1 (5 bases). The germline CDR1 and CDR2 sequences are SGHNT and YENEEA. Trimming removed 2 bases at V and 0 bases at J, with 11 bases between. The CDR3 has 16 residues. The CDR3 nucleotides are TGTGCCAGCAGCTTAAGGGGCAGCCTCTCTGGAAACACCATATATTTT. It is translated as CASSLRGSLSGNTIYF.

The chain recombines TRBV2 with TRBJ1-6; D remains ambiguous. Germline V gene data show CDR1 as SNHLY and CDR2 as FYNNEI. This CDR3 region has 13 residues. V dropped 4 bases and J dropped 7 bases, with 8 bases sitting between them. CDR3 sequence reads: CASSGSLNSPLHF. Written as DNA, the CDR3 is TGTGCCAGCAGTGGGAGTTTAAATTCACCCCTCCACTTT.

CDR3 DNA sequence: TGTGCCTCAGACAGAGACAATCAGCCCCAGCATTTT. It specifies CASDRDNQPQHF. This sequence joins TRBV30 and TRBJ1-5; D is possibly TRBD1 (5 bases). This CDR3 has 12 residues. V lost 7 bases and J 3 bases, leaving 10 bases between the germline ends. Germline CDR1 is GTSNPN and CDR2 is SVGIG (reference sequence).

The chain combines TRBV30 with TRBJ1-2, with D perhaps TRBD1 (5 bases). The CDR3 is 13 amino acids. The V end lost 3 bases, the J end lost 4 bases, and 12 bases lay between the germline ends. Germline V gene data show CDR1 as GTSNPN and CDR2 as SVGIG (reference sequence). The CDR3 DNA follows: TGTGCCTGGAGGGGGGGAGCCTCCTATGGCTACACCTTC. Residues: CAWRGGASYGYTF.

This clone has more than one count but fewer than ten. The chain has TRBV10-2 and TRBJ1-4, with a weak D call TRBD1 (5 bases). Germline lookup yields CDR1 WSHSY and CDR2 SAAADI. V was pared by 2 bases and J by 8 bases, with 9 bases between. The CDR3 length is 13 residues. CDR3 sequence: CASSEGQGEKLFF. CDR3 in DNA: TGCGCCAGCAGTGAGGGCCAGGGAGAAAAACTGTTTTTT.

In its sample, this clone was seen once. This chain's CDR3 is CASSRTSGGYNEQFF. Here the CDR3 DNA reads TGTGCCAGCAGCCGGACTAGCGGGGGGTACAATGAGCAGTTCTTC. The chain carries TRBV7-3 and TRBJ2-1; 14 bases agree with TRBD2. The V and J ends lost 5 bases and 4 bases, in that order; junction bases with no gene match: 1. Germline CDR1 is SGHTA and CDR2 is FQGTGA. The CDR3 covers 15 residues.